This TCR beta chain was identified in a study of shared T cell receptors in the human thymus (dated by TCRdb to the early 2020s). Turning to the overall study: The study examined how self-reactive, shared T-cell receptor alpha chains are generated in the human thymus.

In the case of this clone: Its antigen remains unidentified. Base qualities are not at hand, and no much larger clone is one base apart.

Taken from cysteine to phenylalanine, the CDR3 has 14 residues. The DNA shown is the 42-base CDR3, in frame from base 1. CDR1 and CDR2 were assigned from the germline V gene as MDHEN and SYDVKM. For this chain, trimming is 7 bases at the V end and 0 bases at the J end, and the number of junction bases without a gene match is 2. Library method: the immunoSEQ multiplex PCR assay. Here the immuneACCESS table is served through TCRdb, limited to in-frame sequences with V and J called. Missing clones are a known gap in these copies; in checked studies unresolved V genes cover under half, and the rest lacks a known reason. The sample includes roughly 560,000 clones, with approximately 80% observed a single time. Of the sample, around 0.012% is held by the ten largest clones. The sample was also linked to a second study, of human thymus T cells. Reported in the second study: Donors were immunologically healthy infants undergoing open corrective cardiac surgery for congenital heart defects in Finland. Thymus tissue was collected as surgical resects that were removed during corrective cardiac surgery. V and J gene segment usage appeared biased in both thymic and peripheral blood repertoires. The related research reported highly overlapping thymic TCR repertoires among unrelated individuals. TCR alpha and beta repertoires from roughly eight infant thymus samples and four related peripheral blood samples were characterized in the study. The infant donors were about 7 to 250 days old, and the cohort included a handful of males and two females. Thymocytes were mechanically released from the tissue and were stored as pellets of roughly 9.5-30 million cells at -70 degrees C. Genomic DNA was extracted from frozen cell pellets with a QIAsymphony instrument. Using the immunoSEQ multiplex PCR assay, the TCRB and TCRAD loci were amplified from a standardized quantity of quality-controlled genomic DNA. The amplicons covered the V(D)J region and were long enough to include the CDR3 and to identify the V and J genes. The commercial immunoSEQ service was used to sequence amplicons on an Illumina platform. Primer bias and sequencing errors were corrected as previously described, and TCRAD and TCRB definitions were based on the IMGT database. Analysis of the repertoires was done with immunoSEQ Analyzer 3.0 and VDJTools and included basic statistics, V/J segment usage, diversity estimates, rarefaction and pairwise overlap. To estimate diversity, the Chao1, ChaoE, Efron-Thisted, Shannon and inverse Simpson indices were applied, and diversity was also estimated on datasets down-sampled to the smallest sample. For repertoire overlap, CDR3 nucleotide sequence, V gene and J gene had to match strictly, and clustering was done by Jaccard-based multidimensional scaling. Thymus samples yielded on average approximately 860,000 unique TCRB clonotypes, compared with 80,000 to 95,000 from blood samples.

The sequenced sample consisted of thymocytes. The receptor comes from a boy younger than two with a congenital heart defect. Donor details come from another sample of the same person, matched by shared clones. The chain couples TRBV28 to TRBJ2-2; TRBD1 agrees with 7 junctional bases. The sequence in DNA is TGTGCCAGCACGGACAGGTCGAACACCGGGGAGCTGTTTTTT. It encodes CASTDRSNTGELFF.